The clone carrying this T cell receptor beta chain was detected only once. Its antigen is undetermined. The sample is drawn from a study of shared clonotypes between healthy human individuals. Findings and caveats of the study: Clonotype sharing across several donors was observed for about 5.5% of naive CD4 clonotypes.

This CDR3 is built from 15 residues. V dropped 5 bases and J dropped 1; count of bases not matched to a gene: 11. Germline lookup yields CDR1 SQVTM and CDR2 ANQGSEA. Generated by immunoSEQ multiplex PCR, the TCRdb table keeps only in-frame clones and is missing some. The table has around 750,000 clones, over 65% seen once. The chain couples TRBV29-1 to TRBJ2-7; 7 positions agree with TRBD1. This TCR was recovered from a woman between 25 and 40 years old in good health. Source material: memory CD4+ T cells sorted from blood. Noted subset: CD45RA-negative fraction. The CDR3: CSVLKRRDSSYEQYF. CDR3 in DNA: TGCAGCGTTTTAAAGAGAAGGGACAGTTCCTACGAGCAGTACTTC.